The 21 T cell receptor beta chains presented below share a single source sample, sequenced in a study of regulatory T cells in long-lasting Graves disease. Noted time point: newly diagnosed GD, antithyroid drugs for less than 3 months. PBMC RNA was the source of the TCR library. To make TCR beta libraries, researchers used iRepertoire HTBI primers and Arm-PCR of CDR3 regions. From the multiplex PCR reads, TCRdb called clonotypes with MiXCR, one entry per CDR3 protein. Of 450,000 to 500,000 distinct CDR3 sequences listed, around 16% were seen once; the top ten hold more than 9%. The sample also formed part of further work on T cells in Graves' hyperthyroidism and ophthalmopathy.

The material was peripheral blood mononuclear cells (PBMCs), obtained at new diagnosis, from a patient treated with antithyroid drugs. These TCRs come from a man aged 35 to 55 with Graves disease.

This clonotype was counted ten times or more. V and J are TRBV5-1 and TRBJ2-7; tentatively, D is TRBD1 (6 bases). Germline V gene lookup returns CDR1 SGHRS and CDR2 YFSETQ. Trimming took 0 bases from V and 13 from J, leaving 17 bases between them. The length of the CDR3 is 13 residues. CDR3: CASSLDEGQLRYF. CDR3 sequence (DNA): TGCGCCAGCAGCTTGGATGAAGGACAGCTACGATACTTC.

This chain joins TRBV7-2 and TRBJ2-1; tentatively, D is TRBD2 (6 bases). Germline lookup yields CDR1 SGHTA and CDR2 FQGNSA. V dropped 5 bases and J dropped 5 bases, with 16 bases sitting between them. The CDR3 extends over 15 amino acids. CDR3 amino acids: CASSRDSNIHNEQFF. The CDR3 region has the DNA TGTGCCAGCAGCCGGGACTCCAACATCCACAATGAGCAGTTCTTC.

The chain has TRBV27 and TRBJ1-5; D perhaps matches TRBD1 (5 bases). V lost 6 bases, J lost 0 bases, and 12 bases lay in between. Germline-derived CDR1 and CDR2 are MNHEY and SMNVEV (reference sequence). The CDR3 covers 15 residues. In nucleotides, the CDR3 is TGTGCCAGCAGACAACAGGTTTATAGCAATCAGCCCCAGCATTTT. Protein product: CASRQQVYSNQPQHF.

This rearrangement joins TRBV4-1 to TRBJ2-1, with D possibly TRBD1 on 5 matching bases. CDR3 length: 14 amino acids. The germline CDR1 and CDR2 sequences are MGHRA and YSYEKL. Trimming pared 1 base from V and 5 bases from J, leaving 9 bases between. The CDR3 DNA sequence: TGCGCCAGCAGCCAAGGAGACAGAAACAATGAGCAGTTCTTC. Amino acid sequence: CASSQGDRNNEQFF.

This clonotype occurred a few times. The chain employs TRBV7-3 and TRBJ2-7; TRBD2 agrees at 7 bases. In germline, CDR1 is SGHTA, CDR2 FQGTGA. V lost 3 bases and J lost 6; bases outside the gene matches: 5. This CDR3 comprises 13 residues. CDR3 sequence: CASSFLGGGEQYF. The CDR3 DNA sequence: TGTGCCAGCAGCTTCCTAGGCGGGGGCGAGCAGTACTTC.

Ten or more counts support this clonotype. V and J are TRBV30 and TRBJ2-1; TRBD2 matches 12 bases. V lost 4 bases to trimming and J lost 4 bases; unmatched junction nucleotides: 11. CDR3 length: 17 amino acids. In germline, CDR1 is GTSNPN, CDR2 SVGIG (reference sequence). CDR3: CAWTGLAGIGVYNEQFF. The CDR3 nucleotides are TGTGCCTGGACTGGACTAGCGGGAATAGGGGTTTACAATGAGCAGTTCTTC.

This clonotype was detected many times. The gene calls are TRBV20-1 and TRBJ2-7; maybe TRBD2 (5 bases). Trimming stripped 0 bases from V and 2 bases from J, with 14 bases between. Germline-derived CDR1 and CDR2 are DFQATT and SNEGSKA (reference sequence). The CDR3 totals 15 residues. Here the CDR3 DNA reads TGCAGTGCTAGAGATTTGAGGGAGTCACCCTACGAGCAGTACTTC. Translated: CSARDLRESPYEQYF.

The sample holds many counts of this clonotype. The genes are TRBV10-1 and TRBJ2-7, with 7 bases lining up with TRBD2. J gave up 5 bases and V 0 bases, and 19 bases lay outside the gene matches. Germline CDR1 is WNHNN and CDR2 is SYGVQD (reference sequence). The CDR3 loop spans 19 amino acids. The CDR3 protein is CASSESRGTGREKEDEQYF. CDR3 DNA: TGCGCCAGCAGTGAGTCGAGGGGAACCGGGCGGGAGAAGGAAGACGAGCAGTACTTC.

The sample holds many counts of this clonotype. The chain combines TRBV27 with TRBJ1-3, with 8 bases that match TRBD1. Germline trimming cut 7 bases from V and 7 bases from J; bases unmatched to any gene: 12. Germline V CDR1 and CDR2: MNHEY, SMNVEV (reference sequence). This CDR3 has 15 amino acids. The CDR3: CASKGAGQGANTIYF. The CDR3 nucleotides read TGTGCCAGCAAAGGGGCGGGGCAGGGGGCGAACACCATATATTTT.

CDR3 sequence: CSVERNTEAFF. The CDR3 region has the DNA TGCAGCGTTGAAAGGAACACTGAAGCTTTCTTT. This sequence joins TRBV29-1 and TRBJ1-1; D call uncertain. The CDR3 has 11 amino acids. Germline-derived CDR1 and CDR2 are SQVTM and ANQGSEA. The V and J ends lost 2 bases and 1 base respectively, with 2 bases between them.

The chain links TRBV10-3 to TRBJ1-5, with 7 nucleotides matching TRBD1. The CDR3 runs 14 residues. Looked up from germline, CDR1 is ENHRY and CDR2 is SYGVKD. The V segment lost 3 bases and the J segment 4 bases; nucleotides outside the gene matches: 3. The CDR3 DNA reads as TGTGCCATCAGTGACTCAGGGGGGAATCAGCCCCAGCATTTT. This codes for CAISDSGGNQPQHF.

This clonotype was observed a handful of times. The rearrangement links TRBV20-1 to TRBJ2-2, with D unclear. Trimming stripped 3 bases from V and 1 base from J, with 6 bases between. Germline V gives CDR1 DFQATT, CDR2 SNEGSKA (reference sequence). The CDR3 extends over 13 amino acids. The DNA of the CDR3 is TGCAGTGCTAGTAATCAGAACACCGGGGAGCTGTTTTTT. Encoded protein: CSASNQNTGELFF.

The gene calls are TRBV5-1 and TRBJ2-2; D gene unclear. The ends were cut back, 0 bases at V and 5 bases at J, with 5 bases in the middle. The germline CDR1 and CDR2 sequences are SGHRS and YFSETQ. The CDR3 extends over 13 amino acids. CDR3 loop: CASSLDITGELFF. The CDR3 DNA follows: TGCGCCAGCAGCTTGGATATTACCGGGGAGCTGTTTTTT. Complete variable domain (other parts from reference TRBV5-1 and TRBJ2-2): KAGVTQTPRYLIKTRGQQVTLSCSPISGHRSVSWYQQTPGQGLQFLFEYFSETQRNKGNFPGRFSGRQFSNSRSEMNVSTLELGDSALYLCASSLDITGELFFGEGSRLTVL.

The table lists this clonotype with a few counts. The chain recombines TRBV5-1 with TRBJ2-6; D perhaps matches TRBD1 (6 bases). CDR1 SGHRS and CDR2 YFSETQ come from the germline V gene. The CDR3 length is 16 residues. V was shortened by 0 bases and J by 2 bases, with 9 bases between the two germline ends. This chain's CDR3 is CASSLAQGTGANVLTF. The DNA for the CDR3 is TGCGCCAGCAGCTTGGCCCAGGGGACTGGGGCCAACGTCCTGACTTTC.

At least ten counts were recorded for this clonotype. The CDR3 region is CASSLFGTSGYNEQFF. As DNA, the CDR3 is TGTGCCAGCAGTTTGTTCGGGACTAGCGGATACAATGAGCAGTTCTTC. The gene calls are TRBV12-3 or TRBV12-4 and TRBJ2-1; 11 bases map to TRBD2. The CDR3 is 16 amino acids. J was trimmed by 4 bases and V by 3 bases; bases with no gene match: 5.

This rearrangement joins TRBV24-1 to TRBJ1-2; D is possibly TRBD1 (5 bases). CDR1 KGHDR and CDR2 SFDVKD come from the germline V gene. This CDR3 is 16 amino acids long. V lost 5 bases, J lost 2 bases, and 17 bases lay in between. The CDR3 here is CATSVDRESENYGYTF. The CDR3 region has the DNA TGTGCCACCAGTGTAGACAGAGAATCGGAGAACTATGGCTACACCTTC.

This clonotype was seen only a few times. This chain uses TRBV29-1 with TRBJ1-4; the match to TRBD1 covers 8 bases. CDR1 is SQVTM, CDR2 ANQGSEA, per germline. This CDR3 contains 13 residues. J lost 8 bases, V lost 6 bases, and 8 bases had no gene match. The CDR3 DNA follows: TGCAGCGTCTCGACAGGGGCGAAAGAAAAACTGTTTTTT. Amino acid sequence: CSVSTGAKEKLFF.

The table lists this clonotype with many counts. The chain uses TRBV28 and TRBJ1-5; 9 bases agree with TRBD1. Looked up from germline, CDR1 is MDHEN and CDR2 is SYDVKM. The V segment lost 6 bases and the J segment 7 bases; nucleotides outside the gene matches: 7. The CDR3 is 14 residues long. The CDR3 is CASRLQGAEQPQHF. Here the CDR3 DNA reads TGTGCCAGCAGGTTACAGGGGGCAGAACAGCCCCAGCATTTT.

This clonotype was seen ten or more times. The V and J genes are TRBV24-1 and TRBJ2-5; 8 bases are a match to TRBD1. The CDR3 extends over 15 amino acids. Germline lookup yields CDR1 KGHDR and CDR2 SFDVKD. Losses at the gene ends were 4 bases for V and 0 bases for J; bases not matched to a gene: 3. CDR3 nucleotide sequence: TGTGCCACCAGTGAGCCGGACAGGGACCAAGAGACCCAGTACTTC. Translation gives CATSEPDRDQETQYF.

At least ten counts were recorded for this clonotype. Mismatch with germline at one junction end may stem from a read error. The V call is TRBV5-1, the J call TRBJ1-4; D may be TRBD1 (5 bases). The CDR3 runs 16 residues. Germline V gene sequence: CDR1 SGHRS, CDR2 YFSETQ. The CDR3 sequence is CASSSRPGRINEKLFF. The DNA for the CDR3 is TGTGCCAGCAGCTCGCGGCCGGGACGGATTAATGAAAAACTGTTTTTT.

This clonotype has a count of ten or more. The chain employs TRBV20-1 and TRBJ2-7, with 7 bases fitting TRBD2. Germline V lookup: CDR1 DFQATT, CDR2 SNEGSKA (reference sequence). This CDR3 is 11 amino acids long. V shed 6 bases and J 3 bases; nucleotides not matched to a gene: 2. This CDR3 reads CSAREVYEQYF. The CDR3 DNA follows: TGCAGTGCCCGGGAGGTCTACGAGCAGTACTTC.